The 4 T cell receptor beta chains below all came from one sample that was sequenced in a study of T cells in tumors after PD-1 blockade. Assay used: immunoSEQ multiplex PCR; TCRdb lists only in-frame clones, some missing. The data show tens of thousands of clones, nearly 80% seen once. This material consisted of PBMCs, taken before anti-PD-1 treatment. The receptors stem from a human donor with basal cell carcinoma.

The J gene is TRBJ2-1, the V gene TRBV2; 11 positions agree with TRBD1. The CDR3 has 15 amino acids. CDR1 is SNHLY and CDR2 is FYNNEI in the germline V gene. After removal of 6 bases from V and 7 bases from J, the junction contained 8 bases not matched to a gene. The CDR3 DNA sequence: TGTGCCAGCAGGGGACAGGGGGTTTCCCAGAATGAGCAGTTCTTC. The encoded protein is CASRGQGVSQNEQFF.

On this clone itself: Other DNA sequences within the sample encode an identical CDR3. V and J are TRBV5-1 and TRBJ1-1, with 8 nucleotides matching TRBD1. J was trimmed by 1 base and V by 4 bases; bases with no gene match: 3. The CDR3 consists of 14 residues. Germline V CDR1 and CDR2: SGHRS, YFSETQ. The CDR3 sequence is CASSIQGGNTEAFF. CDR3 bases: TGCGCCAGCAGCATACAGGGGGGGAACACTGAAGCTTTCTTT.

This rearrangement joins TRBV5-1 to TRBJ2-5, with D possibly matching TRBD1 (5 bases). The CDR3 runs 15 residues. The V end was cut by 1 base, the J end by 4 bases, with 14 bases between. Germline lookup yields CDR1 SGHRS and CDR2 YFSETQ. CDR3 residues: CASSLNGPRGETQYF. Written as DNA, the CDR3 is TGCGCCAGCAGCTTGAACGGTCCAAGGGGAGAGACCCAGTACTTC.

The gene calls are TRBV15 and TRBJ2-1; perhaps TRBD2 as D (5 bases). This CDR3 is 13 amino acids long. Trimming took 8 bases from V and 7 from J, leaving 15 bases between them. Germline CDR1 is LNHNV and CDR2 is YYDKDF (reference sequence). The CDR3 spells CATSLGGLNEQFF. CDR3 DNA: TGTGCCACCTCCCTAGGAGGATTGAATGAGCAGTTCTTC. The full variable domain, in which reference TRBV15 and TRBJ2-1 provide the parts outside the CDR3, is DAMVIQNPRYQVTQFGKPVTLSCSQTLNHNVMYWYQQKSSQAPKLLFHYYDKDFNNEADTPDNFQSRRPNTSFCFLDIRSPGLGDTAMYLCATSLGGLNEQFFGPGTRLTVL.